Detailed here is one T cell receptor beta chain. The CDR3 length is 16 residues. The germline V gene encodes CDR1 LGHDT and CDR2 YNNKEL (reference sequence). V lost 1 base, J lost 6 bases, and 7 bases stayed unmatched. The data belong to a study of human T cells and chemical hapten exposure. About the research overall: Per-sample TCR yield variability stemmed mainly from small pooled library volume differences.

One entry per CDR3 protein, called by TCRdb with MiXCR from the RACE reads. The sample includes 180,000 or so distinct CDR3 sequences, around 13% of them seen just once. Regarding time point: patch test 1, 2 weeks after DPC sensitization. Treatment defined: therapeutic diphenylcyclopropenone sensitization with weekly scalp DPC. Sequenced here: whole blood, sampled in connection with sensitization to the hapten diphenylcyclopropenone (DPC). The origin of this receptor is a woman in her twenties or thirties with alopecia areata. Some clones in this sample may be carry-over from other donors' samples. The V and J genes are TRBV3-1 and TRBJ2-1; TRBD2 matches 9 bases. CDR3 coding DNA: TGTGCCAGCAGCCAAGTGATAACTAGCGGGTCCAATGAGCAGTTCTTC. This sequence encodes CASSQVITSGSNEQFF.